This T cell receptor beta chain stems from a study of shared clonotypes between healthy human individuals. Study in general: CD4 naive and CD4 memory each took three plates per donor, while CD8 naive took two and CD8 memory one. Study-level results: Generally, naive subsets (rather than memory subsets) showed larger estimated richness.

Regarding this clone: Its antigen is as yet unknown.

Replicate sorted-subset PCRs were loaded with 150 to 200 ng DNA, about 31,000 T cell genomes. Repertoires were generated with immunoSEQ multiplex PCR, while TCRdb's copy carries only in-frame clones and drops some. The repertoire holds about 1.1 million clones, around three quarters seen once, with more than 0.85% in the top ten. Trimming removed 2 bases at V and 3 bases at J, with 13 bases between. The CDR3 totals 15 residues. Germline-derived CDR1 and CDR2 are MDHEN and SYDVKM. Sequencing was carried out using memory CD4+ T cells from PBMCs. Subset in this sample: CD45RA-negative fraction. The chain employs TRBV28 and TRBJ1-1; the D is unclear. The receptor was derived from a man aged 18 to 30 in good health. Some clones in this sample may be carry-over from other donors' samples. CDR3 protein: CASSLMVGWDTEAFF. The DNA of the CDR3 is TGTGCCAGCAGTTTAATGGTCGGGTGGGACACTGAAGCTTTCTTT.